This T cell receptor beta chain originates from a study of blood T cell repertoires in COVID-19. Study background: Acute and convalescent COVID-19 specimens originated in the United States, Italy and Spain.

Assay used: immunoSEQ multiplex PCR; TCRdb lists only in-frame clones, some missing. The profile shows about 91,000 clones, 85% to 90% of them singletons. CDR1 SGHRS and CDR2 YFSETQ come from the germline V gene. The CDR3 length is 17 residues. Trimming took 3 bases from V and 0 from J, leaving 18 bases between them. Specimen: peripheral blood. The V and J genes are TRBV5-1 and TRBJ1-1, with D tentatively TRBD1 (6 bases). The TCR originated in a woman between 65 and 79 years old with acute or convalescent COVID-19. DNA of the CDR3: TGCGCCAGCAGCTGGACGGCTAGACAGGCGATGAACACTGAAGCTTTCTTT. Amino acid sequence: CASSWTARQAMNTEAFF. Full variable domain (remainder filled in from reference TRBV5-1 and TRBJ1-1): KAGVTQTPRYLIKTRGQQVTLSCSPISGHRSVSWYQQTPGQGLQFLFEYFSETQRNKGNFPGRFSGRQFSNSRSEMNVSTLELGDSALYLCASSWTARQAMNTEAFFGQGTRLTVV.